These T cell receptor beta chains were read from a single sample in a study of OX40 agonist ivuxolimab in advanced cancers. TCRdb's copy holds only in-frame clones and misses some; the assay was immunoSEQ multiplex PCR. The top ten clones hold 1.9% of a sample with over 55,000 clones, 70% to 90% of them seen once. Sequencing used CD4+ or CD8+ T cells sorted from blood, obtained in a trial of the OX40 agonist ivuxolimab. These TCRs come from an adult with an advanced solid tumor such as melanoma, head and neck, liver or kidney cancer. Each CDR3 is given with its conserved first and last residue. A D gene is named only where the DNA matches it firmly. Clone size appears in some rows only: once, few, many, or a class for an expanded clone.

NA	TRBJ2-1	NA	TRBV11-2	CASSLGVPNEQFF	TGTGCCAGCAGCTTAGGGGTCCCCAATGAGCAGTTCTTC
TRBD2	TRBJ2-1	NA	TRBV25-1	CASSEYSEAGGKFF	TGTGCCAGCAGTGAATATAGCGAGGCGGGAGGAAAGTTCTTC
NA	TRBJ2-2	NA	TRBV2	CASSRRRDTGELFF	TGTGCCAGCTCACGGAGGCGGGACACCGGGGAGCTGTTTTTT
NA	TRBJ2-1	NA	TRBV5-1	CASREETFYNEQFF	TGCGCCAGCCGAGAAGAGACGTTCTACAATGAGCAGTTCTTC
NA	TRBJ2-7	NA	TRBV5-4	CASGTATLEQYF	TGTGCCAGCGGAACCGCGACTCTCGAGCAGTACTTC
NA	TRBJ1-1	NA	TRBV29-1	CSVILNTEAFF	TGCAGCGTGATCCTAAACACTGAAGCTTTCTTT
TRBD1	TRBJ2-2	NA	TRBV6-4	CASRTGANAGELFF	TGTGCCAGCAGGACAGGGGCCAACGCCGGGGAGCTGTTTTTT
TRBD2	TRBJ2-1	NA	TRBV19	CASSIRLAGTYNEQFF	TGTGCCAGTAGTATAAGACTAGCGGGAACTTACAATGAGCAGTTCTTC
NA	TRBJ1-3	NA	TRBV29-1	CSVLQGFAGNTIYF	TGCAGCGTTCTACAGGGATTTGCTGGAAACACCATATATTTT
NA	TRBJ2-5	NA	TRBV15	CATSRGYRPGETQYF	TGTGCCACCAGCAGAGGCTACAGGCCTGGGGAGACCCAGTACTTC
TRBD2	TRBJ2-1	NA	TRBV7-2	CASSFSPLAGVSNEQFF	TGTGCCAGCAGCTTTAGCCCCCTAGCGGGAGTCAGCAATGAGCAGTTCTTC
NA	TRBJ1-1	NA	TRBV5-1	CASSLALGRGHTEAFF	TGCGCCAGCAGCTTGGCCCTTGGGAGGGGTCACACTGAAGCTTTCTTT
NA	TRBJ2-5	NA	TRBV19	CASSTSQGSLYF	TGTGCCAGTAGTACCTCCCAGGGGAGTCTATACTTC
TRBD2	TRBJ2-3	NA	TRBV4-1	CASSQAPRLAGDLGAEDTQYF	TGCGCCAGCAGCCAAGCCCCACGACTAGCGGGAGACCTCGGGGCGGAAGATACGCAGTATTTT
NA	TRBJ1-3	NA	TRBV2	CASIGQPTSGNTIYF	TGTGCCAGCATAGGACAGCCAACCTCTGGAAACACCATATATTTT
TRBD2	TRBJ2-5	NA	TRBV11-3	CASSFGLAETQYF	TGTGCCAGCAGCTTCGGACTAGCAGAGACCCAGTACTTC
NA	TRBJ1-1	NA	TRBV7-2	CASSLYSGNTEAFF	TGTGCCAGCAGCTTATACTCAGGGAACACTGAAGCTTTCTTT
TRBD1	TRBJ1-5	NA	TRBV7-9	CASSFGQGNQPQHF	TGTGCCAGCAGTTTCGGACAGGGCAATCAGCCCCAGCATTTT
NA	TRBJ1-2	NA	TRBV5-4	CASSSNQAQGLGYTF	TGTGCCAGCAGCTCGAACCAAGCGCAGGGCTTAGGCTACACCTTC
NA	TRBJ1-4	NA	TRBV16	CASSQGTSNEKLFF	TGTGCCAGCAGCCAAGGGACATCCAATGAAAAACTGTTTTTT
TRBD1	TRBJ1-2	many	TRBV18	CASSPGTEYGYTF	TGTGCCAGCTCACCCGGGACAGAGTATGGCTACACCTTC
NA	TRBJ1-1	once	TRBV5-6	CASSLNQGTMNTEAFF	TGTGCCAGCAGCTTAAACCAGGGGACAATGAACACTGAAGCTTTCTTT
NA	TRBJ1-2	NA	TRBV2	CASSGQGTYYGYTF	TGTGCCAGCTCAGGCCAGGGAACCTACTATGGCTACACCTTC
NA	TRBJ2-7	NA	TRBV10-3	CAISEVRGARYEQYF	TGTGCCATCAGTGAGGTCAGGGGGGCCCGCTACGAGCAGTACTTC
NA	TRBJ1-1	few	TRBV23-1	CASITYSPLNTEAFF	TGCGCCAGCATTACCTACTCTCCTCTGAACACTGAAGCTTTCTTT
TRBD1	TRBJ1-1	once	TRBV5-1	CASSRGQLPNTEAFF	TGCGCCAGCAGCAGGGGACAGCTACCGAACACTGAAGCTTTCTTT
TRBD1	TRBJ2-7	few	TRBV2	CASSEAGQGVTYEQYF	TGTGCCAGCAGTGAAGCGGGACAGGGGGTAACCTACGAGCAGTACTTC
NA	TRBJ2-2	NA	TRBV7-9	CASSSGGGSNTGELFF	TGTGCCAGCAGCTCCGGGGGCGGTTCGAACACCGGGGAGCTGTTTTTT
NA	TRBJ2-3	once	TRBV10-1	CASTDTQYF	TGCGCCAGCACAGATACGCAGTATTTT
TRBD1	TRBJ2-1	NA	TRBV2	CASTLDRGRNEQFF	TGTGCCAGCACGCTTGACAGGGGTCGAAATGAGCAGTTCTTC
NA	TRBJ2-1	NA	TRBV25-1	CASSEIKGQTYNEQFF	TGTGCCAGCAGTGAAATCAAAGGACAGACCTACAATGAGCAGTTCTTC
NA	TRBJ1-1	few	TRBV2	CAGSSEAYEAFF	TGTGCCGGATCCTCCGAGGCCTATGAAGCTTTCTTT
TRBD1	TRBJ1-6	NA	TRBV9	CASSRTGHNSPLHF	TGTGCCAGCAGCCGGACAGGGCATAATTCACCCCTCCACTTT
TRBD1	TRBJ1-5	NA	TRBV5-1	CASSPQGGQWPQHF	TGCGCCAGCAGCCCACAGGGGGGTCAATGGCCCCAGCATTTT
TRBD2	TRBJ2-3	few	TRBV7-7	CASSLELAASTDTQYF	TGTGCTAGCAGCTTAGAGCTAGCGGCTAGCACAGATACGCAGTATTTT
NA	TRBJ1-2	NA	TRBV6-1	CASSEDASYGYTF	TGTGCCAGCAGTGAGGACGCAAGCTATGGCTACACCTTC
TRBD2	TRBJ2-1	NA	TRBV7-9	CASSPAGRVTYNEQFF	TGTGCCAGCAGCCCCGCCGGGAGGGTCACCTACAATGAGCAGTTCTTC
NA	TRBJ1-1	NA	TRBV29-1	CSVKTGAVDTEAFF	TGCAGCGTAAAAACAGGTGCCGTGGACACTGAAGCTTTCTTT
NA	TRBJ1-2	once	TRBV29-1	CSVELSGSGYTF	TGCAGCGTTGAACTATCTGGGTCTGGCTACACCTTC
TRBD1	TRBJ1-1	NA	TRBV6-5	CASSYSTGGAEAFF	TGTGCCAGCAGTTATTCGACAGGGGGCGCTGAAGCTTTCTTT